One sample yielded the 12 T cell receptor beta chains listed below, sequenced in a study of shared clonotypes between healthy human individuals. Repertoires were generated with immunoSEQ multiplex PCR, while TCRdb's copy carries only in-frame clones and drops some. The repertoire holds a few million clones, with 95% as singletons. The sequenced sample was naive CD4+ T cells sorted from blood. Subset here: CD45RA+ positively selected. These receptors were taken from a man between 18 and 35 years old in good health.

The chain links TRBV7-9 to TRBJ2-2; D not certain. The V and J ends lost 4 bases and 6 bases respectively, with 6 bases between them. This CDR3 has 12 amino acids. CDR1 is SEHNR and CDR2 is FQNEAQ in the germline V gene (reference sequence). As DNA, the CDR3 is TGTGCCAGCAGCTGGATCGCCGGGGAGCTGTTTTTT. This sequence encodes CASSWIAGELFF.

The V gene is TRBV28, the J gene TRBJ1-5; 7 bases are shared with TRBD1. CDR1 is MDHEN, CDR2 SYDVKM, per germline. With V trimmed by 2 bases and J by 7 bases, 14 bases remained unmatched. The CDR3 has 17 residues. The CDR3: CASSLGDSLGARQPQHF. CDR3 DNA: TGTGCCAGCAGTTTAGGGGACAGCTTGGGGGCGAGGCAGCCCCAGCATTTT.

The chain uses TRBV5-4 and TRBJ1-2, with a possible D match to TRBD1 (5 bases). CDR1 is SGHNT and CDR2 is YYREEE in the germline V gene (reference sequence). V was shortened by 1 base and J by 8 bases, with 12 bases between the two germline ends. The CDR3 has 13 residues. DNA of the CDR3: TGTGCCAGCAGCTTGCAGGGAGTAATGGGCTACACCTTC. It is translated as CASSLQGVMGYTF.

The chain has TRBV5-6 and TRBJ1-5; perhaps TRBD1 as D (5 bases). The CDR3 sequence is 14 residues long. The germline gives CDR1 SGHDT, CDR2 YYEEEE. V shed 5 bases and J shed 0 bases, with 9 bases lying between them. The DNA of the CDR3 is TGTGCCAGCAGTCGTGACAGTAGCAATCAGCCCCAGCATTTT. Translation gives CASSRDSSNQPQHF.

This CDR3 reads CASSRGAGNTDTQYF. CDR3 sequence (DNA): TGTGCCAGCAGTCGAGGAGCGGGGAACACAGATACGCAGTATTTT. The V call is TRBV6-5, the J call TRBJ2-3; 7 nucleotides line up with TRBD2. Germline V gene sequence: CDR1 MNHEY, CDR2 SVGAGI. The CDR3 totals 15 residues. The ends lost 5 bases at V and 2 bases at J; junction bases unmatched: 7.

The chain couples TRBV10-2 to TRBJ2-1; D gene uncertain. V lost 6 bases and J lost 4, with 10 bases in between. The CDR3 contains 13 residues. CDR1 WSHSY and CDR2 SAAADI come from the germline V gene. CDR3 bases: TGCGCCAGCAGGCCAGGCGGATACAATGAGCAGTTCTTC. Translating gives CASRPGGYNEQFF.

The chain links TRBV5-1 to TRBJ2-7; TRBD2 is a possible D gene (6 bases). The CDR3 has 16 residues. The V gene's germline CDR1 is SGHRS and CDR2 YFSETQ. The V and J ends lost 4 bases and 5 bases respectively, with 22 bases between them. The CDR3 nucleotides read TGCGCCAGCAGCCCTCCTTATGCCGGGGGAGTCCACGAGCAGTACTTC. Translating it yields CASSPPYAGGVHEQYF.

This clone was recorded only once. J is TRBJ2-5 and V is TRBV10-3, with D possibly matching TRBD2 (6 bases). The V end lost 4 bases, the J end lost 5 bases, and 14 bases lay between the germline ends. Looked up from germline, CDR1 is ENHRY and CDR2 is SYGVKD. The CDR3 is 14 amino acids. CDR3 nucleotide sequence: TGTGCCATCAGTGGGGGCAGAGGGACTGAGACCCAGTACTTC. It codes for CAISGGRGTETQYF.

This sequence joins TRBV10-2 and TRBJ1-5; TRBD1 might be the D (5 bases). The CDR3 length is 14 residues. V lost 7 bases to trimming and J lost 2 bases, with 12 bases between them. CDR1 and CDR2 (germline): WSHSY, SAAADI. The chain's CDR3 is CASNVGDGNQPQHF. CDR3 DNA sequence: TGCGCCAGCAATGTAGGGGATGGCAATCAGCCCCAGCATTTT.

The rearrangement uses TRBV28 and TRBJ1-2, with 7 bases matching TRBD1. The V gene end was trimmed by 9 bases and the J gene end by 4 bases; junction bases not matched to a gene: 11. The CDR3 covers 14 residues. Germline CDR1 MDHEN, CDR2 SYDVKM. Here the CDR3 DNA reads TGTGCCAGTAAAACGACAGGGAACTTCTATGGCTACACCTTC. Its protein is CASKTTGNFYGYTF.

For the CDR3, the DNA is TGTGCCAGCAGCTCCCGTCAGGGGCCGGAGACCCAGTACTTC. This codes for CASSSRQGPETQYF. V usage is TRBV11-2 and J usage is TRBJ2-5, with D perhaps TRBD1 (6 bases). Deletions cut 4 bases from V and 5 bases from J, with 14 bases between. There are 14 residues in the CDR3. Germline CDR1 SGHAT, CDR2 FQNNGV.

The J gene is TRBJ2-7, the V gene TRBV19, with TRBD2 as a possible D gene (7 bases). This CDR3 region has 13 residues. Germline assignment: CDR1 LNHDA and CDR2 SQIVND (reference sequence). Trimming took 8 bases from V and 3 from J, leaving 14 bases between them. CDR3 nucleotides: TGTGCCAGTGGACTAGGAGGGGGCTACGAGCAGTACTTC. Its translation is CASGLGGGYEQYF.